These 19 T cell receptor beta chains came from one sample sequenced in a study of shared clonotypes between healthy human individuals. Assay: immunoSEQ multiplex PCR; the TCRdb copy retains only in-frame clones and omits some. This sample has roughly 2.5 million clones, with roughly 92% found just once. Sequencing was carried out using naive CD4+ T cells sorted from blood. Subset given: CD45RA+ positively selected. These receptors were taken from a young man in good health.

The chain links TRBV28 to TRBJ1-2; 7 bases agree with TRBD1. Germline V lookup: CDR1 MDHEN, CDR2 SYDVKM. The V segment lost 4 bases and the J segment 8 bases; nucleotides outside the gene matches: 4. There are 12 residues in the CDR3. CDR3: CASSYSGGGYTF. As DNA, the CDR3 is TGTGCCAGCAGTTATTCAGGGGGAGGCTACACCTTC.

Concerning this clone itself: This sample includes further DNA sequences coding for the same CDR3. The chain employs TRBV28 and TRBJ2-7; tentative D call: TRBD2 (6 bases). CDR1 and CDR2 (germline): MDHEN, SYDVKM. The CDR3 has 12 residues. The V end was cut by 4 bases, the J end by 4 bases, with 8 bases between. The CDR3 sequence: CASSWGVYEQYF. CDR3 bases: TGTGCCAGCAGTTGGGGGGTTTACGAGCAGTACTTC.

The J gene is TRBJ1-4, the V gene TRBV7-2; D not certain. Germline V lookup: CDR1 SGHTA, CDR2 FQGNSA. There are 13 residues in the CDR3. V shed 4 bases and J shed 8 bases, with 11 bases lying between them. The CDR3, as DNA: TGTGCCAGCAGCTCTCCCCAAGGGGAAAAACTGTTTTTT. It specifies CASSSPQGEKLFF.

This chain links TRBV25-1 with TRBJ1-1; no definite D call. This CDR3 comprises 14 residues. The germline gives CDR1 MGHDK, CDR2 SYGVNS. The V and J ends lost 2 bases and 11 bases respectively, with 18 bases between them. CDR3 nucleotide sequence: TGTGCCAGCAGTGAACGTTTCGAGGCAAGTAGGGCTTTCTTT. Its translation: CASSERFEASRAFF.

The rearrangement links TRBV4-2 to TRBJ2-6; D is undetermined. The V end lost 5 bases, the J end lost 5 bases, and 22 bases lay between the germline ends. The CDR3 consists of 18 residues. CDR1 and CDR2 from the germline V gene are LGHNA and YNFKEQ. The CDR3 region is CASSTLRRLQSRANVLTF. In nucleotides, the CDR3 is TGTGCCAGCAGCACACTGAGAAGGTTACAAAGTCGGGCCAACGTCCTGACTTTC.

Here the CDR3 reads CASSLQPGQGNYGYTF. CDR3 bases: TGTGCCAGCAGCTTACAACCGGGACAGGGTAACTATGGCTACACCTTC. The V gene is TRBV7-3, the J gene TRBJ1-2; 9 nucleotides match TRBD1. Germline lookup yields CDR1 SGHTA and CDR2 FQGTGA. This CDR3 has 16 amino acids. The V and J ends lost 2 bases and 1 base, in that order; junction bases with no gene match: 5.

This rearrangement joins TRBV30 to TRBJ2-3; 12 nucleotides align to TRBD1. The trim removed 2 bases at V and 4 bases at J, leaving 4 bases unmatched. The germline V gene encodes CDR1 GTSNPN and CDR2 SVGIG (reference sequence). The CDR3 has 15 residues. The CDR3 reads CAWSPGQGAPDTQYF. As DNA, the CDR3 is TGTGCCTGGAGTCCGGGACAGGGGGCCCCAGATACGCAGTATTTT.

On this clone: The identical CDR3 is also encoded by other nucleotide sequences in the sample. The chain links TRBV18 to TRBJ1-2; TRBD1 matches at 7 bases. CDR1 is KGHSH, CDR2 LQKENI, per germline. V was pared by 0 bases and J by 2 bases, with 0 bases of the junction left unmatched. This CDR3 contains 14 residues. The CDR3 coding sequence is TGTGCCAGCTCACCACCGGGACAGAACTATGGCTACACCTTC. Protein: CASSPPGQNYGYTF.

The chain employs TRBV4-1 and TRBJ1-6; D is ambiguous. The V and J ends lost 0 bases and 1 base respectively, with 10 bases between them. This CDR3 contains 17 residues. The germline V gene encodes CDR1 MGHRA and CDR2 YSYEKL. CDR3 nucleotide sequence: TGCGCCAGCAGCCAAGAGAGTGGGGTTTCCTATAATTCACCCCTCCACTTT. This translates into CASSQESGVSYNSPLHF.

This clone was detected only a few times. This chain connects TRBV28 to TRBJ1-6; D not certain. The germline V gene has CDR1 MDHEN and CDR2 SYDVKM. Deletions cut 5 bases from V and 9 bases from J, with 11 bases between. The CDR3 is 13 residues long. The CDR3 here is CASSVGKVSPLHF. The CDR3 DNA reads TGTGCCAGCAGTGTGGGGAAGGTTTCACCCCTCCACTTT.

This clone was seen only once. The rearrangement joins TRBV19 to TRBJ2-6; D is unresolved. The CDR3 covers 16 residues. Germline-derived CDR1 and CDR2 are LNHDA and SQIVND (reference sequence). The V end lost 7 bases, the J end lost 0 bases, and 13 bases lay between the germline ends. This chain's CDR3 is CASIRSRHSGANVLTF. The CDR3 coding sequence is TGTGCCAGTATACGGTCCCGCCACTCTGGGGCCAACGTCCTGACTTTC.

J is TRBJ1-6 and V is TRBV18, with 8 bases aligning to TRBD1. This CDR3 spans 13 amino acids. V was pared by 6 bases and J by 7 bases, with 2 bases of the junction left unmatched. CDR1 KGHSH and CDR2 LQKENI come from the germline V gene. CDR3 in amino acids: CASSDRGNSPLHF. Here the CDR3 DNA reads TGTGCCAGCTCCGACAGGGGCAATTCACCCCTCCACTTT. Combining the CDR3 with reference TRBV18 and TRBJ1-6 gives the whole variable domain NAGVMQNPRHLVRRRGQEARLRCSPMKGHSHVYWYRQLPEEGLKFMVYLQKENIIDESGMPKERFSAEFPKEGPSILRIQQVVRGDSAAYFCASSDRGNSPLHFGNGTRLTVT.

The chain joins TRBV6-6 to TRBJ2-3; 8 bases map to TRBD1. CDR3 length equals 14 residues. Trimming removed 2 bases from V and 3 bases from J; junction bases left unmatched: 1. Germline loops: CDR1 MNHNY, CDR2 SVGAGI (reference sequence). The CDR3 DNA sequence: TGTGCCAGCAGTTACCAGGGGGCAACAGATACGCAGTATTTT. Amino acid sequence: CASSYQGATDTQYF.

This chain connects TRBV7-2 to TRBJ2-7, with 8 nucleotides matching TRBD2. The ends lost 3 bases at V and 4 bases at J; junction bases unmatched: 11. The CDR3 has 16 amino acids. Germline CDR1 and CDR2: SGHTA and FQGNSA. For the CDR3, the DNA is TGTGCCAGCAGCTTCTTCGGGACTAGTCATGGATACGAGCAGTACTTC. It translates to CASSFFGTSHGYEQYF.

The chain joins TRBV7-9 to TRBJ2-3; D remains unclear. This CDR3 spans 13 amino acids. Germline V gene lookup returns CDR1 SEHNR and CDR2 FQNEAQ (reference sequence). The V and J ends lost 0 bases and 6 bases respectively, with 7 bases between them. CDR3 in DNA: TGTGCCAGCAGCTTAGCGGGGTGGGATACGCAGTATTTT. It yields the protein CASSLAGWDTQYF.

This chain uses TRBV15 with TRBJ1-6, with D tentatively TRBD1 (5 bases). Germline CDR1 reads LNHNV; CDR2 reads YYDKDF (reference sequence). This CDR3 is built from 14 residues. Trimming left V 1 base short and J 9 bases short, with 10 bases between. The DNA of the CDR3 is TGTGCCACCAGCAGAGGGACACACCCTTCACCCCTCCACTTT. Translating it yields CATSRGTHPSPLHF. The full variable domain, completed using reference TRBV15 and TRBJ1-6, is DAMVIQNPRYQVTQFGKPVTLSCSQTLNHNVMYWYQQKSSQAPKLLFHYYDKDFNNEADTPDNFQSRRPNTSFCFLDIRSPGLGDTAMYLCATSRGTHPSPLHFGNGTRLTVT.

Regarding this clone: Other DNA sequences in the sample encode the same CDR3. This sequence joins TRBV6-1 and TRBJ2-1; 12 bases fit TRBD2. The V and J ends lost 5 bases and 4 bases, in that order; junction bases with no gene match: 0. Germline V CDR1 and CDR2: MNHNS, SASEGT. The CDR3 spans 14 residues. This chain's CDR3 is CASSLAGGYNEQFF. The CDR3 nucleotides read TGTGCCAGCAGTCTAGCGGGGGGGTACAATGAGCAGTTCTTC.

The chain links TRBV19 to TRBJ1-5; D is unresolved. CDR1 is LNHDA and CDR2 is SQIVND in the germline V gene (reference sequence). V lost 5 bases to trimming and J lost 2 bases, with 13 bases between them. This CDR3 spans 15 amino acids. CDR3 DNA sequence: TGTGCCAGTAGTTCCGCGGGGATGGGCAATCAGCCCCAGCATTTT. Translation: CASSSAGMGNQPQHF.

This clone appeared once. This sequence joins TRBV7-2 and TRBJ2-2; D is uncertain. Trimming removed 1 base at V and 3 bases at J, with 6 bases between. Germline CDR1 is SGHTA and CDR2 is FQGNSA. This CDR3 spans 14 amino acids. CDR3 nucleotide sequence: TGTGCCAGCAGCTTAGTATGGGACACCGGGGAGCTGTTTTTT. It yields the protein CASSLVWDTGELFF.